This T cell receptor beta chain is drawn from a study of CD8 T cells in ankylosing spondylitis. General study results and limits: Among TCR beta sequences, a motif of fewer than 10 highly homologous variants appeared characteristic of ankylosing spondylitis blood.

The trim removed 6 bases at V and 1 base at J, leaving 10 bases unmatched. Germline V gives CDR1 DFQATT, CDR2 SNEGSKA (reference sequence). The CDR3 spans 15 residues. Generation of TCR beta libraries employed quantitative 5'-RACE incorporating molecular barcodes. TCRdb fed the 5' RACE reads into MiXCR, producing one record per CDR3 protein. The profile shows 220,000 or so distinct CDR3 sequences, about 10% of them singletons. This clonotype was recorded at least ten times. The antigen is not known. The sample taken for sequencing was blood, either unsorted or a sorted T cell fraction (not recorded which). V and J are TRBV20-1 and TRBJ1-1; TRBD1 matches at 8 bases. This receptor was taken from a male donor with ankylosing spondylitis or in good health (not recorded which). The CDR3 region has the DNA TGCAGTGCGACGCAAGGGACAGGAAAGAACACTGAAGCTTTCTTT. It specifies CSATQGTGKNTEAFF.